This T cell receptor beta chain emerged from a study of T cell repertoires in cytomegalovirus infection. Study context: Based on public TCR beta signatures, there were indications of CMV infection and of a matching HLA type.

This clonotype has a handful of counts. Its antigen is not identified. In TCRdb, the reads were re-called with MiXCR into one record per CDR3 protein. The sample holds about 830,000 distinct CDR3 sequences; roughly 33% are singletons and the top ten take around an eighth. The V and J ends lost 5 bases and 2 bases respectively, with 14 bases between them. The V gene's germline CDR1 is MNHNY and CDR2 SVGAGI (reference sequence). The CDR3 sequence is 15 residues long. General study findings and limits: HLA-C-restricted CMV-specific TCR beta clonotypes were dominant in the ex vivo response.

The chain carries TRBV6-6 and TRBJ2-3, with a weak D call TRBD1 (5 bases). This TCR was recovered from a human donor in good health (CMV status not recorded). Some clones in this sample may be carry-over from other donors' samples. Sample: cultured CD8+ T cells from PBMCs, taken from culture after CMV antigen stimulation. This CDR3 is CASSQKGSFTDTQYF. CDR3 sequence (DNA): TGTGCCAGCAGTCAAAAGGGGTCCTTCACAGATACGCAGTATTTT.